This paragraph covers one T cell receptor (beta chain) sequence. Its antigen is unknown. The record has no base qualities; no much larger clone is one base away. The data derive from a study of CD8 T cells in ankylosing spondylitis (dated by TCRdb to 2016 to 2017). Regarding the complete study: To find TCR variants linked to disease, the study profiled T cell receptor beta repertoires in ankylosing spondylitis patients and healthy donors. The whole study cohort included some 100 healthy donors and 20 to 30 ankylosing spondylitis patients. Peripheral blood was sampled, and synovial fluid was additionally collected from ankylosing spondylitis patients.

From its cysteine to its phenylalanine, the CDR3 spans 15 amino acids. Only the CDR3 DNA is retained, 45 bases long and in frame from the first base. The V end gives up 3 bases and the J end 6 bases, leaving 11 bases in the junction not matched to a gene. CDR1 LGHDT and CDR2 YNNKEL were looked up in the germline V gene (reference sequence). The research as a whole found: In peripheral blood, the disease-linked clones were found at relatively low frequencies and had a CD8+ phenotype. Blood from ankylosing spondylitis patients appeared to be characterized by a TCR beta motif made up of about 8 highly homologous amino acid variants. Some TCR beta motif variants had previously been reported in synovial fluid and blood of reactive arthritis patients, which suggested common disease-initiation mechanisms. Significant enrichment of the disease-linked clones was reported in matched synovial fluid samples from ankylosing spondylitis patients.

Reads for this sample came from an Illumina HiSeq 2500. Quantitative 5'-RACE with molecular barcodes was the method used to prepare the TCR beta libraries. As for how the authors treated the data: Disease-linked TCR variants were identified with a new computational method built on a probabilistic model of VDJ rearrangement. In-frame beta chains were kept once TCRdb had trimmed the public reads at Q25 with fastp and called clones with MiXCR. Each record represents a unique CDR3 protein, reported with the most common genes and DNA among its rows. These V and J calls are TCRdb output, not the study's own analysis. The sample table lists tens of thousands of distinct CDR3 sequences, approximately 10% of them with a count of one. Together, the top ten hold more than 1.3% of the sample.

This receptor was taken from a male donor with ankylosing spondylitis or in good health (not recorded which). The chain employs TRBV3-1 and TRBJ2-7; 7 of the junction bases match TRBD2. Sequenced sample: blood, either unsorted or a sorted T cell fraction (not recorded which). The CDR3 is CASSHPGLSVTEQYF. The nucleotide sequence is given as TGTGCCAGCAGCCATCCGGGACTATCTGTGACCGAGCAGTACTTC.